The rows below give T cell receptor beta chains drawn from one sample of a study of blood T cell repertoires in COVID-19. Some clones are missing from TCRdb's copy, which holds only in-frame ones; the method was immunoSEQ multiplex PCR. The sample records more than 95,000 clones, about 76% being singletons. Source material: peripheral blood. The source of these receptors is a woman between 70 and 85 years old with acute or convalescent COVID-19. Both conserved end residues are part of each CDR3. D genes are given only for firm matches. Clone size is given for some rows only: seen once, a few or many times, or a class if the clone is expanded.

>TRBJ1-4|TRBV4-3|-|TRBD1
CASSPGTGRRWNEKLFF
TGCGCCAGCAGCCCCGGGACAGGAAGACGCTGGAATGAAAAACTGTTTTTT
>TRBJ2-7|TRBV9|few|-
CASSESYGYEQYF
TGTGCCAGCAGCGAATCGTACGGCTACGAGCAGTACTTC
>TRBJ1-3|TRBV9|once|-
CASSVVDNSGNTIYF
TGTGCCAGCAGCGTAGTGGACAACTCTGGAAACACCATATATTTT
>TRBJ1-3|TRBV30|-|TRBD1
CAWSRDRTSGNTIYF
TGTGCCTGGAGCCGGGACAGAACCTCTGGAAACACCATATATTTT
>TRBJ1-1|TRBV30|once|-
CAWSQKNTEAFF
TGTGCCTGGAGTCAGAAGAACACTGAAGCTTTCTTT
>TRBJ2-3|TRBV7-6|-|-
CASSLGRADTQYF
TGTGCCAGCAGCTTAGGTCGGGCAGATACGCAGTATTTT
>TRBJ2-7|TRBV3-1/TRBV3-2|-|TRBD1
CASSPRDRGQEQYF
TGTGCCAGCAGCCCCCGGGACAGGGGGCAGGAGCAGTACTTC
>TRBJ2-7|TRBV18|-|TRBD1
CASSPRQGISYEQYF
TGTGCCAGCTCACCACGACAGGGCATCTCCTACGAGCAGTACTTC
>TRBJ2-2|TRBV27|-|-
CASATKGQAGNTGELFF
TGTGCCAGCGCCACTAAGGGGCAGGCCGGGAACACCGGGGAGCTGTTTTTT
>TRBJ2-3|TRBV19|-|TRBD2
CASSRRTSGADTQYF
TGTGCCAGTAGTCGTAGGACTAGCGGGGCAGATACGCAGTATTTT
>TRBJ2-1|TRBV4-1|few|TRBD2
CASSQAEPGLAGGQFF
TGCGCCAGCAGCCAAGCCGAACCGGGACTAGCGGGGGGGCAGTTCTTC
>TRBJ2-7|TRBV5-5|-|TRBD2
CASSLRTSGGTTYEQYF
TGTGCCAGCAGCCTCAGGACTAGCGGGGGGACTACCTACGAGCAGTACTTC